This TCR beta chain is drawn from a study of prognosis after radiotherapy for stage I lung cancer. Turning to the study itself: Median age was roughly 74 years (about 53 to 84) among over 10 men and a handful of women. A biologically effective dose of at least 100 Gy came via 3-5 SBRT fractions. Nobody among the patients got concurrent therapy with stereotactic body radiotherapy.

Concerning this clonotype itself: At one end, the junction sequence differs from germline, possibly due to a read error.

Germline loops: CDR1 KGHDR, CDR2 SFDVKD. The CDR3 spans 13 residues. Amplification of TCR beta CDR3 from genomic DNA used two-round multiplex PCR. TRBV and TRBJ genes each had their own specific primers in first-round PCR. TCRdb passed the multiplex PCR reads through MiXCR, listing each CDR3 protein once. Seen here are about 22,000 distinct CDR3 sequences, more than 35% observed once, and the top ten hold 20% to 25%. A volume of around 6.2 milliliters of peripheral blood was collected by draw at each of two time points. The sample was PBMCs, taken before or after stereotactic body radiation therapy (not recorded which). This sequence originates from a donor aged 50 or older with non-small cell lung cancer. The chain employs TRBV24-1 and TRBJ2-7; unclear D gene. The CDR3: CATSAPVIYEHYF. Here the CDR3 DNA reads TGTGCCACCAGTGCCCCTGTGATCTACGAGCATTACTTC.